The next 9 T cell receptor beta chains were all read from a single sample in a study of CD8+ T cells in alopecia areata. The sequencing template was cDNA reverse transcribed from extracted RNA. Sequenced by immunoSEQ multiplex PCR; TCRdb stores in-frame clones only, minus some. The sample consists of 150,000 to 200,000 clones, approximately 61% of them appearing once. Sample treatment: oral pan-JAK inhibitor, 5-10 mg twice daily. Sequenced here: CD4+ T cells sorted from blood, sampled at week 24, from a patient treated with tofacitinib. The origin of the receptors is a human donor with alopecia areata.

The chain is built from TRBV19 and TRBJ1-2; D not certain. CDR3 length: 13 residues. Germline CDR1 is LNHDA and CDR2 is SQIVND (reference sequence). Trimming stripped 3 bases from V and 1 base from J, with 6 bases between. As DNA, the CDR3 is TGTGCCAGTAGTATGGGCAGTAACTATGGCTACACCTTC. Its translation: CASSMGSNYGYTF.

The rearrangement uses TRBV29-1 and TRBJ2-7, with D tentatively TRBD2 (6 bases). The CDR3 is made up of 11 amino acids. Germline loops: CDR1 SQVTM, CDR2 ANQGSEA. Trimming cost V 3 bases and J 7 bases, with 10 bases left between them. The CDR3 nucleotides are TGCAGCGTTGATAACGGGAGTGAGCAGTACTTC. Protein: CSVDNGSEQYF.

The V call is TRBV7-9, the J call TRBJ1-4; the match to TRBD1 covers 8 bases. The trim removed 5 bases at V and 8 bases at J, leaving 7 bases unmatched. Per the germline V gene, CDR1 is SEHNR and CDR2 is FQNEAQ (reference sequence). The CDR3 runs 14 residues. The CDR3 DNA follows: TGTGCCAGCAGCCCGGACAGGGTTCAGGAAAAACTGTTTTTT. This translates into CASSPDRVQEKLFF. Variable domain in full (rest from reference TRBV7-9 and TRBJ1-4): DTGVSQNPRHKITKRGQNVTFRCDPISEHNRLYWYRQTLGQGPEFLTYFQNEAQLEKSRLLSDRFSAERPKGSFSTLEIQRTEQGDSAMYLCASSPDRVQEKLFFGSGTQLSVL.

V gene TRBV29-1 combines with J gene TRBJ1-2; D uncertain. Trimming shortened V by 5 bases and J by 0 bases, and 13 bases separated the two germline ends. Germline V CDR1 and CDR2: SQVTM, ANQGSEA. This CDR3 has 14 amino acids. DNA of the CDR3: TGCAGCGTTTACGGACTGCCGACTAACTATGGCTACACCTTC. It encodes CSVYGLPTNYGYTF.

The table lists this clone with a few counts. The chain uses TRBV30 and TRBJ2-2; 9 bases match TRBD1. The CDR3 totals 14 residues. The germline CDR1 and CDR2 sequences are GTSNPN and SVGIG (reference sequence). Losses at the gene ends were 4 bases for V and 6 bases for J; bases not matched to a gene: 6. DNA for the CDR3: TGTGCCTGGACCGGGACAGGGATCCCCGGGGAGCTGTTTTTT. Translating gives CAWTGTGIPGELFF.

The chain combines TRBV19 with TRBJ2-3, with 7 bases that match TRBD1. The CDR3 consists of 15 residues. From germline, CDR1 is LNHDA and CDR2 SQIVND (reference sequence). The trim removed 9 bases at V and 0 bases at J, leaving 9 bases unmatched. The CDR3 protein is CASVDPGQSTDTQYF. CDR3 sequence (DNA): TGTGCCAGCGTCGATCCGGGACAGAGCACAGATACGCAGTATTTT.

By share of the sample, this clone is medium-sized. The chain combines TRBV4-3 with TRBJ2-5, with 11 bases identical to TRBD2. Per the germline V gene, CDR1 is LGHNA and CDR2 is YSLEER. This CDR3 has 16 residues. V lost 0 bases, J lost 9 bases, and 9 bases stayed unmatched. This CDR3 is CASSQDLLAGDQSQYF. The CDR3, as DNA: TGCGCCAGCAGCCAAGATCTACTAGCGGGGGACCAGTCCCAGTACTTC.

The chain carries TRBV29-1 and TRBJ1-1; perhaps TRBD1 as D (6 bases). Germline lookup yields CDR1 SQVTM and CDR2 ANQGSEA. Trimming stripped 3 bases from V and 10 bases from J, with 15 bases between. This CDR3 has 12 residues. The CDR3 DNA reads TGCAGCGTTGAGGTCACAGGGCGCAGAGCTTTCTTT. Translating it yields CSVEVTGRRAFF.

The CDR3 sequence is CASRDIEVGEAFF. The DNA of the CDR3 is TGTGCCAGCCGGGACATAGAAGTTGGTGAAGCTTTCTTT. The rearrangement uses TRBV7-2 and TRBJ1-1, with a weak D call TRBD1 (6 bases). CDR3 length: 13 amino acids. Germline V CDR1 and CDR2: SGHTA, FQGNSA. V was shortened by 8 bases and J by 7 bases, with 17 bases between the two germline ends. The whole variable domain, filled in from reference TRBV7-2 and TRBJ1-1, reads GAGVSQSPSNKVTEKGKDVELRCDPISGHTALYWYRQSLGQGLEFLIYFQGNSAPDKSGLPSDRFSAERTGGSVSTLTIQRTQQEDSAVYLCASRDIEVGEAFFGQGTRLTVV.